The rows below give T cell receptor beta chains drawn from one sample of a study of blood T cell repertoires in COVID-19. Clones were sequenced by immunoSEQ multiplex PCR, and TCRdb holds only the in-frame ones, with some missing. The sample shows approximately 300,000 clones, more than 75% of them seen only once. Sequencing input: peripheral blood. Receptors originate from a woman between 50 and 59 years old with acute or convalescent COVID-19. Both conserved end residues are part of each CDR3. A D gene is named only where the DNA matches it firmly. Clone size is not always given. Where it is, it says once, few, many or a class for expanded clones.

v_gene: TRBV28; d_gene: .; abundance: .; j_gene: TRBJ2-7; CDR3aa: CASSLSQVTYEQYF; CDR3nt: TGTGCCAGCAGTTTATCACAGGTGACCTACGAGCAGTACTTC
v_gene: TRBV19; d_gene: TRBD1; abundance: .; j_gene: TRBJ2-7; CDR3aa: CASPHRDSSYEQYF; CDR3nt: TGTGCCAGCCCACACCGGGACAGTTCCTACGAGCAGTACTTC
v_gene: TRBV27; d_gene: .; abundance: .; j_gene: TRBJ2-3; CDR3aa: CASSLWEPSTDTQYF; CDR3nt: TGTGCCAGCAGTTTGTGGGAGCCCAGCACAGATACGCAGTATTTT
v_gene: TRBV5-6; d_gene: TRBD1; abundance: .; j_gene: TRBJ1-2; CDR3aa: CASSSDRGLGYTF; CDR3nt: TGTGCCAGCAGCTCGGACAGGGGGCTGGGCTACACCTTC
v_gene: TRBV7-9; d_gene: .; abundance: .; j_gene: TRBJ1-4; CDR3aa: CASSLDTEEKLFF; CDR3nt: TGTGCCAGCAGCTTAGATACTGAAGAAAAACTGTTTTTT
v_gene: TRBV7-2; d_gene: .; abundance: .; j_gene: TRBJ1-1; CDR3aa: CASSLSVAENTEAFF; CDR3nt: TGTGCCAGCAGCTTATCCGTGGCAGAGAACACTGAAGCTTTCTTT
v_gene: TRBV5-1; d_gene: TRBD2; abundance: .; j_gene: TRBJ2-7; CDR3aa: CASSLAEAGVYEQYF; CDR3nt: TGCGCCAGCAGCTTGGCCGAAGCGGGAGTCTACGAGCAGTACTTC
v_gene: TRBV24-1; d_gene: TRBD2; abundance: .; j_gene: TRBJ2-1; CDR3aa: CATSDQLAGDRQFF; CDR3nt: TGTGCCACCAGTGATCAACTAGCGGGAGACAGGCAGTTCTTC
v_gene: TRBV19; d_gene: TRBD1; abundance: .; j_gene: TRBJ1-4; CDR3aa: CASSTGQGTNEKLFF; CDR3nt: TGTGCCAGTAGTACCGGACAGGGGACTAATGAAAAACTGTTTTTT
v_gene: TRBV7-6; d_gene: TRBD2; abundance: .; j_gene: TRBJ2-1; CDR3aa: CASSFGLAGAAEQFF; CDR3nt: TGTGCCAGCAGCTTCGGACTAGCGGGAGCGGCTGAGCAGTTCTTC
v_gene: TRBV9; d_gene: TRBD1; abundance: few; j_gene: TRBJ2-6; CDR3aa: CASSARGPRANVLTF; CDR3nt: TGTGCCAGCAGCGCCAGGGGGCCTAGGGCCAACGTCCTGACTTTC
v_gene: TRBV7-2; d_gene: .; abundance: .; j_gene: TRBJ2-7; CDR3aa: CASSRDGYEQYF; CDR3nt: TGTGCCAGCAGCCGAGACGGGTACGAGCAGTACTTC
v_gene: TRBV3-1/TRBV3-2; d_gene: .; abundance: .; j_gene: TRBJ1-4; CDR3aa: CASSQRHGTFEKLFF; CDR3nt: TGTGCCAGCAGCCAAAGACACGGCACCTTCGAAAAACTGTTTTTT
v_gene: TRBV7-3; d_gene: .; abundance: .; j_gene: TRBJ2-3; CDR3aa: CASSHDIASTDTQYF; CDR3nt: TGTGCCAGCAGCCATGACATTGCTAGCACAGATACGCAGTATTTT
v_gene: TRBV5-1; d_gene: TRBD2; abundance: .; j_gene: TRBJ2-1; CDR3aa: CASGLRSGSSYNEQFF; CDR3nt: TGCGCCAGCGGTTTAAGAAGCGGGAGCTCCTACAATGAGCAGTTCTTC
v_gene: TRBV7-2; d_gene: TRBD2; abundance: .; j_gene: TRBJ2-1; CDR3aa: CASSLVAGLAGNEQFF; CDR3nt: TGTGCCAGCAGCTTAGTTGCGGGACTAGCGGGTAATGAGCAGTTCTTC
v_gene: TRBV7-2; d_gene: .; abundance: once; j_gene: TRBJ1-5; CDR3aa: CASSPRSYSNQPQHF; CDR3nt: TGTGCCAGCAGCCCTAGATCCTATAGCAATCAGCCCCAGCATTTT
v_gene: TRBV10-3; d_gene: TRBD1; abundance: .; j_gene: TRBJ1-2; CDR3aa: CAIIFAQDRDGYTF; CDR3nt: TGTGCCATCATCTTTGCACAGGACAGGGATGGCTACACCTTC
v_gene: TRBV7-2; d_gene: .; abundance: .; j_gene: TRBJ1-2; CDR3aa: CASSRQGYGYTF; CDR3nt: TGTGCCAGCAGCCGGCAGGGCTATGGCTACACCTTC
v_gene: TRBV2; d_gene: .; abundance: .; j_gene: TRBJ2-2; CDR3aa: CASRILANTGELFF; CDR3nt: TGTGCCAGCAGAATACTAGCGAACACCGGGGAGCTGTTTTTT
v_gene: TRBV6-5; d_gene: .; abundance: .; j_gene: TRBJ1-1; CDR3aa: CASFNRENTEAFF; CDR3nt: TGTGCCAGCTTCAACCGGGAGAACACTGAAGCTTTCTTT
v_gene: TRBV9; d_gene: .; abundance: .; j_gene: TRBJ1-1; CDR3aa: CASSVTPTTRVNTEAFF; CDR3nt: TGTGCCAGCAGCGTAACCCCGACGACTCGGGTGAACACTGAAGCTTTCTTT
v_gene: TRBV4-2; d_gene: .; abundance: .; j_gene: TRBJ2-1; CDR3aa: CASSLGTYNEQFF; CDR3nt: TGTGCCAGCAGCCTCGGGACTTACAATGAGCAGTTCTTC
v_gene: TRBV29-1; d_gene: TRBD2; abundance: .; j_gene: TRBJ2-3; CDR3aa: CSVGGLAGGTQYF; CDR3nt: TGCAGCGTTGGGGGGCTAGCGGGTGGTACGCAGTATTTT
v_gene: TRBV19; d_gene: TRBD1; abundance: .; j_gene: TRBJ2-7; CDR3aa: CASSPGTGGNEQYF; CDR3nt: TGTGCCAGTAGTCCCGGGACAGGGGGCAACGAGCAGTACTTC
v_gene: TRBV7-6; d_gene: TRBD2; abundance: .; j_gene: TRBJ2-7; CDR3aa: CASSLDLAGESEQYF; CDR3nt: TGTGCCAGCAGCCTAGACCTAGCGGGAGAGAGCGAGCAGTACTTC
v_gene: TRBV24-1; d_gene: TRBD2; abundance: .; j_gene: TRBJ2-1; CDR3aa: CATPGLAGGPGQFF; CDR3nt: TGTGCCACGCCGGGACTAGCGGGAGGGCCTGGTCAGTTCTTC
v_gene: TRBV6-5; d_gene: .; abundance: .; j_gene: TRBJ1-5; CDR3aa: CASSPLYSNQPQHF; CDR3nt: TGTGCCAGCAGTCCACTTTATAGCAATCAGCCCCAGCATTTT
v_gene: TRBV28; d_gene: TRBD2; abundance: .; j_gene: TRBJ2-4; CDR3aa: CASSLYSASGGKNIQYF; CDR3nt: TGTGCCAGCAGTTTATACTCGGCTAGCGGGGGCAAAAACATTCAGTACTTC
v_gene: TRBV5-1; d_gene: .; abundance: .; j_gene: TRBJ2-3; CDR3aa: CASSTPDSSTDTQYF; CDR3nt: TGCGCCAGCAGCACGCCCGACAGTAGCACAGATACGCAGTATTTT
v_gene: TRBV11-2; d_gene: .; abundance: .; j_gene: TRBJ1-4; CDR3aa: CASSLSRLNEKLFF; CDR3nt: TGTGCCAGCAGCTTATCCAGACTTAATGAAAAACTGTTTTTT
v_gene: TRBV28; d_gene: TRBD1; abundance: .; j_gene: TRBJ1-5; CDR3aa: CASSSGTVIKAQHF; CDR3nt: TGTGCCAGCAGTTCCGGGACAGTCATCAAGGCCCAGCATTTT
v_gene: TRBV27; d_gene: TRBD1; abundance: .; j_gene: TRBJ1-1; CDR3aa: CASSFNRDRDPFF; CDR3nt: TGTGCCAGCAGTTTCAACCGGGACAGGGATCCTTTCTTT
v_gene: TRBV14; d_gene: .; abundance: .; j_gene: TRBJ2-1; CDR3aa: CASSQGWANNEQFF; CDR3nt: TGTGCCAGCAGCCAAGGGTGGGCTAACAATGAGCAGTTCTTC
v_gene: TRBV19; d_gene: TRBD2; abundance: once; j_gene: TRBJ2-1; CDR3aa: CASSRQAGGHRGEQFF; CDR3nt: TGTGCCAGTAGTCGTCAAGCGGGAGGCCATAGGGGTGAGCAGTTCTTC
v_gene: TRBV20-1; d_gene: .; abundance: .; j_gene: TRBJ2-3; CDR3aa: CSASRWGRGATDTQYF; CDR3nt: TGCAGTGCTAGTCGTTGGGGCCGCGGGGCCACAGATACGCAGTATTTT
v_gene: TRBV7-9; d_gene: .; abundance: .; j_gene: TRBJ1-1; CDR3aa: CASSLSPPAVWSAEAFF; CDR3nt: TGTGCCAGCAGCTTATCTCCCCCGGCCGTGTGGAGCGCTGAAGCTTTCTTT
v_gene: TRBV2; d_gene: .; abundance: .; j_gene: TRBJ2-7; CDR3aa: CASSREGYEQYF; CDR3nt: TGTGCCAGCAGTCGAGAGGGCTACGAGCAGTACTTC
v_gene: TRBV10-3; d_gene: TRBD2; abundance: .; j_gene: TRBJ2-7; CDR3aa: CAIRGTSARWPYEQYF; CDR3nt: TGTGCCATCCGAGGGACTAGCGCGCGATGGCCGTACGAGCAGTACTTC
v_gene: TRBV20-1; d_gene: .; abundance: .; j_gene: TRBJ2-7; CDR3aa: CSARHSYEQYF; CDR3nt: TGCAGTGCTAGACACTCCTACGAGCAGTACTTC